One sample yielded the 14 T cell receptor beta chains listed below, sequenced in a study of spatial heterogeneity in lung cancer. From the 5' RACE reads, TCRdb called clonotypes with MiXCR, one entry per CDR3 protein. The table records tens of thousands of distinct CDR3 sequences, 4.6% of them present only once. Noted time point: sample taken at primary tumor resection. The sequencing here drew on PBMCs, taken at surgery. These receptors originate from a male donor with early-stage non-small cell lung cancer.

By share, this clonotype counts as medium-sized. This sequence joins TRBV3-1 and TRBJ2-3; D is uncertain. The germline V and J ends were trimmed by 3 bases and 5 bases, with 6 bases remaining between them. In germline, CDR1 is LGHDT, CDR2 YNNKEL (reference sequence). CDR3 length: 12 residues. CDR3 amino acids: CASSQYGDTQYF. As DNA, the CDR3 is TGTGCCAGCAGCCAGTATGGAGATACGCAGTATTTT.

This clonotype was counted ten times or more. This chain uses TRBV12-3 or TRBV12-4 with TRBJ2-3; 7 nucleotides agree with TRBD2. This CDR3 is built from 17 residues. The V gene end was trimmed by 6 bases and the J gene end by 2 bases; junction bases not matched to a gene: 14. The DNA for the CDR3 is TGTGCCAGCAGGCCACCATTTCTAGCGGAGGACACAGATACGCAGTATTTT. Amino acid sequence: CASRPPFLAEDTDTQYF.

This clonotype was counted a few times. The rearrangement links TRBV7-9 to TRBJ1-4; D unresolved. The CDR3 sequence is 14 residues long. V was trimmed by 4 bases and J by 5 bases, leaving 11 bases between them. Germline V CDR1 and CDR2: SEHNR, FQNEAQ (reference sequence). Written as DNA, the CDR3 is TGTGCCAGCAGCTCCGAGGACGGGAATGAAAAACTGTTTTTT. Translated, it gives CASSSEDGNEKLFF.

This clonotype was counted many times. CDR3 sequence: CASSLRLAANEQFF. In nucleotides, the CDR3 is TGTGCCAGCAGCTTAAGACTAGCGGCGAATGAGCAGTTCTTC. This chain joins TRBV11-3 and TRBJ2-1; TRBD2 aligns across 9 bases. CDR3 length: 14 residues. The trim removed 2 bases at V and 7 bases at J, leaving 3 bases unmatched. Germline lookup yields CDR1 SGHNT and CDR2 YENEEA.

The table lists this clonotype with many counts. The chain couples TRBV4-1 to TRBJ2-7; the D gene is possibly TRBD1 (6 bases). The CDR3 is made up of 13 amino acids. Germline V lookup: CDR1 MGHRA, CDR2 YSYEKL. Trimming shortened V by 0 bases and J by 3 bases, and 6 bases separated the two germline ends. CDR3 amino acids: CASSQDRGYEQYF. DNA for the CDR3: TGCGCCAGCAGCCAAGACAGGGGCTACGAGCAGTACTTC.

V gene TRBV20-1 combines with J gene TRBJ2-3; no reliable D call. The CDR3 is made up of 12 amino acids. Germline V gene lookup returns CDR1 DFQATT and CDR2 SNEGSKA (reference sequence). Here the CDR3 DNA reads TGCACCAGCCATTCCTCCACAGATACGCAGTATTTT. It specifies CTSHSSTDTQYF.

This clonotype came up many times. The chain recombines TRBV6-1 with TRBJ2-3; 7 bases line up with TRBD1. J gave up 2 bases and V 4 bases, and 9 bases lay outside the gene matches. CDR1 is MNHNS and CDR2 is SASEGT in the germline V gene. The CDR3 is made up of 16 amino acids. CDR3 residues: CASSGPGQHFTDTQYF. The CDR3, as DNA: TGTGCCAGCAGTGGACCGGGACAGCATTTCACAGATACGCAGTATTTT.

In its sample, this clonotype was seen many times. This chain joins TRBV7-9 and TRBJ2-3, with D possibly being TRBD2 (6 bases). V shed 7 bases and J shed 3 bases, with 11 bases lying between them. The V gene's germline CDR1 is SEHNR and CDR2 FQNEAQ (reference sequence). CDR3 length equals 13 residues. DNA for the CDR3: TGTGCCAGCATCTACGGGGGAACAGATACGCAGTATTTT. Translation: CASIYGGTDTQYF. The variable domain in full, with the rest retrieved from reference TRBV7-9 and TRBJ2-3, is DTGVSQNPRHKITKRGQNVTFRCDPISEHNRLYWYRQTLGQGPEFLTYFQNEAQLEKSRLLSDRFSAERPKGSFSTLEIQRTEQGDSAMYLCASIYGGTDTQYFGPGTRLTVL.

This clonotype rates as medium-sized. The chain uses TRBV15 and TRBJ1-6; D gene unclear. Germline values: CDR1 LNHNV, CDR2 YYDKDF (reference sequence). This CDR3 spans 17 amino acids. V was pared by 0 bases and J by 10 bases, with 19 bases between. CDR3 in DNA: TGTGCCACCAGCAGAGATCCCGGAATTCTCTCGAGGTCACCCCTCCACTTT. Encoded protein: CATSRDPGILSRSPLHF.

Note on this clonotype: A much larger clonotype is one base distant, so this may be a read error. The J gene is TRBJ2-7, the V gene TRBV19, with 8 bases fitting TRBD1. Unmatched junction bases numbered 4, after V lost 4 bases and J lost 2 bases. The length of the CDR3 is 14 residues. Germline V gene lookup returns CDR1 LNHDA and CDR2 SQIVND (reference sequence). The CDR3 nucleotides are TGTGCCAGTAGTAGGACAGGGAATGCCTACGAGCAGTACTTC. Translating gives CASSRTGNAYEQYF.

This clonotype was counted many times. The V gene is TRBV14, the J gene TRBJ1-4, with unresolved D. This CDR3 region has 15 residues. Germline CDR1 and CDR2: SGHDN and FVKESK. The V end lost 0 bases, the J end lost 7 bases, and 12 bases lay between the germline ends. The CDR3, as DNA: TGTGCCAGCAGCCAAGAGTCCATATTGGGTGAAAAACTGTTTTTT. Amino acids: CASSQESILGEKLFF.

The sample holds a few counts of this clonotype. This chain links TRBV4-2 with TRBJ2-7, with 9 bases that match TRBD2. Germline assignment: CDR1 LGHNA and CDR2 YNFKEQ. This CDR3 is built from 16 residues. J was trimmed by 7 bases and V by 2 bases; bases with no gene match: 12. The DNA for the CDR3 is TGTGCCAGCAGCCAATTAGCCGGGACTAGCTGGGGTGAGCAGTACTTC. This codes for CASSQLAGTSWGEQYF.

This clonotype was picked up many times. The CDR3 here is CASATGTSGDTQYF. The CDR3 DNA is TGTGCTAGTGCCACAGGGACCTCGGGGGATACGCAGTATTTT. J is TRBJ2-3 and V is TRBV12-5, with a possible D match to TRBD1 (6 bases). Between the trimmed V and J ends, which lost 7 bases and 6 bases, there was a span of 17 bases. The CDR3 is made up of 14 amino acids. Germline V CDR1 and CDR2: LGHNT, FRNRAP.

This clonotype was counted only a few times. The chain recombines TRBV6-5 with TRBJ2-7, with D perhaps TRBD1 (6 bases). This CDR3 comprises 14 residues. Trimming pared 4 bases from V and 6 bases from J, leaving 16 bases between. Germline V CDR1 and CDR2: MNHEY, SVGAGI. The CDR3 nucleotides read TGTGCCAGCAGTTGGCAAACCTCAGGGGTCGAGCAGTACTTC. Encoded protein: CASSWQTSGVEQYF.